This T cell receptor (beta chain) was documented in a study of T cell repertoires in cytomegalovirus infection (dated by TCRdb to between 2018 and 2021). For context, the study as a whole: Donor HLA type was relevant to the analysis, as public TCR beta signatures indicated carriage of CMV infection together with the matching HLA type. Study-wide conclusions, independent of this receptor: Carriers of CMV infection plus the relevant HLA type were discriminated by the cumulative frequency of public TCR beta family members in the study cohort and in an independent approximately 400-donor cohort. The ex vivo response was dominated by HLA-C-restricted CMV-specific TCR beta clonotypes, which also provided the single most frequent clonotype in two of eight donors.

Sequencing relied on an Illumina HiSeq 1500. Using fastp trimming at Q25 and MiXCR clonotype assembly, TCRdb reanalyzed the public sequencing data and kept in-frame beta chains. CDR3 protein sequences are deduplicated, and each keeps its most common genes and DNA. The sample table records about 230,000 distinct CDR3 sequences; over 20% of these occur just once. The ten largest make up around a sixth of the sample. Worth noting for this clonotype: Its antigen remains undetermined. Base quality data are lacking; no much larger clone is found one base away.

The V end loses 4 bases and the J end loses 1 base, and a stretch of 11 bases separates them. The germline V gene yields SGHDT for CDR1 and YYEEEE for CDR2. Reading from cysteine to phenylalanine, the CDR3 counts 15 amino acids. Only the CDR3 part of the read is kept: 45 bases, read in frame from the first base. The sample taken for sequencing was CD8+ T cells from PBMCs. Here the chain combines TRBV5-6 and TRBJ1-4; confidence is insufficient to name the D gene. The TCR sequence derives from a human donor in good health (CMV status not recorded). Some clones in this sample may be carry-over from other donors' samples. The base sequence is TGTGCCAGCAGCCCGACACTGGGAACTAATGAAAAACTGTTTTTT. It is translated as CASSPTLGTNEKLFF.